This entry lists 30 T cell receptor beta chains sequenced from one sample in a study of T cell responses to AZD1222 COVID-19 vaccine. Some clones are missing from TCRdb's copy, which holds only in-frame ones; the method was immunoSEQ multiplex PCR. Of 140,000 to 150,000 clones detected, 85% to 95% appear once; the ten largest clones hold 9% to 15%. This material consisted of peripheral blood, taken after recovery from COVID-19. The receptors originated from an adult who had recovered from COVID-19.

The sample holds one count of this clone. An end of the junction does not agree with germline; a read error may underlie this. The rearrangement uses TRBV29-1 and TRBJ1-2, with D possibly being TRBD1 (6 bases). The germline V gene has CDR1 SQVTM and CDR2 ANQGSEA. There are 15 residues in the CDR3. The CDR3 loop is CSVVGRYEASRGAHF. CDR3 nucleotides: TGCAGCGTTGTGGGCCGGTACGAGGCATCACGGGGGGCACACTTC.

This rearrangement joins TRBV29-1 to TRBJ2-7; D might be TRBD1 or TRBD2, each matching 5 bases. Per germline, CDR1 SQVTM and CDR2 ANQGSEA. This CDR3 comprises 16 residues. Trimming stripped 4 bases from V and 4 bases from J, with 23 bases between. CDR3 loop: CSVGGSQSGSGYEQYF. DNA of the CDR3: TGCAGCGTTGGGGGGAGTCAATCAGGGAGCGGATACGAGCAGTACTTC.

The chain carries TRBV29-1 and TRBJ2-7; 9 positions agree with TRBD1. V lost 7 bases, J lost 6 bases, and 13 bases stayed unmatched. The CDR3 spans 14 residues. Per germline, CDR1 SQVTM and CDR2 ANQGSEA. The CDR3, as DNA: TGCAGCGCCACAGTCCCCGGACAGGGGTTCGAGCAGTACTTC. Its protein is CSATVPGQGFEQYF.

The chain recombines TRBV15 with TRBJ2-7, with D perhaps matching TRBD2 (5 bases). Germline V gives CDR1 LNHNV, CDR2 YYDKDF (reference sequence). The CDR3 totals 14 residues. The V gene lost 0 bases and the J gene lost 5 bases, with 11 bases spanning the gap. CDR3 in amino acids: CATSREGVVHEQYF. For the CDR3, the DNA is TGTGCCACCAGCAGAGAGGGAGTTGTCCACGAGCAGTACTTC.

The gene calls are TRBV10-2 and TRBJ1-3; the match to TRBD1 covers 7 bases. CDR1 and CDR2 (germline): WSHSY, SAAADI. The junction had 8 bases not matched to a gene; V was cut back by 5 bases and J by 4 bases. The CDR3 is made up of 15 amino acids. CDR3 in amino acids: CASSLQGPAGNTIYF. The CDR3 nucleotides are TGCGCCAGCAGTCTACAGGGGCCGGCGGGAAACACCATATATTTT.

This chain links TRBV9 with TRBJ2-2; 8 bases are shared with TRBD1. Germline V gene data show CDR1 as SGDLS and CDR2 as YYNGEE. The J segment lost 5 bases and the V segment lost 1 base, leaving 4 bases of the junction unmatched. The CDR3 length is 15 residues. CDR3 region: CASSVRTGSTGELFF. CDR3 DNA sequence: TGTGCCAGCAGCGTAAGGACAGGGTCAACCGGGGAGCTGTTTTTT.

The rearrangement links TRBV10-2 to TRBJ2-2; 7 nucleotides agree with TRBD1. This CDR3 comprises 12 residues. Germline values: CDR1 WSHSY, CDR2 SAAADI. Trimming cost V 8 bases and J 6 bases; bases outside gene matches: 3. Here the CDR3 reads CASLTGPGELFF. CDR3 DNA: TGCGCCAGCTTGACAGGGCCCGGGGAGCTGTTTTTT.

The chain combines TRBV11-1 with TRBJ1-1, with 9 bases matching TRBD1. The CDR3 extends over 16 amino acids. Germline-derived CDR1 and CDR2 are SGHAT and FQDESV (reference sequence). V gave up 5 bases and J gave up 5 bases; unmatched junction bases: 12. CDR3 nucleotide sequence: TGTGCCAGCAGCCCCGTAACAGGGGGCAAGAGAACTGAAGCTTTCTTT. It translates to CASSPVTGGKRTEAFF.

The genes are TRBV7-6 and TRBJ2-5, with 10 bases aligning to TRBD2. The germline gives CDR1 SGHVS, CDR2 FNYEAQ. Germline trimming cut 4 bases from V and 5 bases from J; bases unmatched to any gene: 13. The CDR3 runs to 17 residues. The CDR3 here is CASSSGLVAGGLETQYF. CDR3 coding DNA: TGTGCCAGCAGCTCAGGGCTAGTAGCGGGGGGCCTGGAGACCCAGTACTTC.

J is TRBJ1-2 and V is TRBV5-4; D call uncertain. Germline CDR1 and CDR2: SGHNT and YYREEE (reference sequence). This CDR3 comprises 15 residues. Deletions cut 6 bases from V and 0 bases from J, with 15 bases between. CDR3 nucleotides: TGTGCCAGCAATCGGAACAGATCGGCTAACTATGGCTACACCTTC. Residues: CASNRNRSANYGYTF. The whole variable domain, remainder taken from reference TRBV5-4 and TRBJ1-2, is ETGVTQSPTHLIKTRGQQVTLRCSSQSGHNTVSWYQQALGQGPQFIFQYYREEENGRGNFPPRFSGLQFPNYSSELNVNALELDDSALYLCASNRNRSANYGYTFGSGTRLTVV.

V and J are TRBV7-2 and TRBJ1-2; D unclear. The CDR3 contains 13 residues. CDR1 is SGHTA, CDR2 FQGNSA, per germline. Trimming left V 5 bases short and J 6 bases short, with 13 bases between. The CDR3 sequence is CASSTQVENGYTF. CDR3 coding DNA: TGTGCCAGCAGCACCCAGGTGGAAAATGGCTACACCTTC.

This chain links TRBV11-2 with TRBJ2-7, with D possibly being TRBD2 (7 bases). From germline, CDR1 is SGHAT and CDR2 FQNNGV. The CDR3 spans 16 residues. With 0 bases removed from V and 2 bases from J, the gap between germline ends came to 14 bases. In DNA form, the CDR3 reads TGTGCCAGCAGCTTAGAGGGGGGGGCGGCTACCTACGAGCAGTACTTC. It is translated as CASSLEGGAATYEQYF.

V and J are TRBV20-1 and TRBJ2-3, with 9 bases lining up with TRBD1. Germline CDR1 and CDR2: DFQATT and SNEGSKA (reference sequence). V gave up 6 bases and J gave up 15 bases; unmatched junction bases: 10. The CDR3 is made up of 11 amino acids. The CDR3 DNA follows: TGCAGTGCCACTCAGGGACAGGGTCTCTATTTT. This translates into CSATQGQGLYF.

The chain links TRBV7-8 to TRBJ2-7; 16 nucleotides agree with TRBD2. Trimming took 3 bases from V and 6 from J; bases not matched to a gene: 17. The CDR3 is made up of 20 amino acids. Germline V gene sequence: CDR1 SGHVS, CDR2 FQNEAQ. The CDR3: CASSFPGQGTSGRAAFEQYF. CDR3 coding DNA: TGTGCCAGCAGCTTTCCGGGACAGGGGACTAGCGGGAGGGCCGCGTTCGAGCAGTACTTC.

The chain combines TRBV4-1 with TRBJ1-2, with D hard to call. Germline V gene data show CDR1 as MGHRA and CDR2 as YSYEKL. V lost 2 bases, J lost 7 bases, and 11 bases lay in between. The CDR3 is 13 amino acids. This CDR3 reads CASSQFDYPGYTF. The CDR3 nucleotides are TGCGCCAGCAGCCAATTTGATTATCCTGGCTACACCTTC.

The genes are TRBV30 and TRBJ1-3; 11 bases line up with TRBD1. There are 16 residues in the CDR3. CDR1 GTSNPN and CDR2 SVGIG come from the germline V gene (reference sequence). Losses at the gene ends were 2 bases for V and 4 bases for J; bases not matched to a gene: 7. CDR3 amino acids: CAWSSRTGGTGNTIYF. The CDR3, as DNA: TGTGCCTGGAGTTCCCGGACAGGGGGCACGGGAAACACCATATATTTT.

The chain couples TRBV3-1 (or the pseudogene TRBV3-2) to TRBJ2-1; D gene uncertain. Trimming pared 5 bases from V and 8 bases from J, leaving 10 bases between. This CDR3 contains 12 residues. Per germline, CDR1 LGHDT and CDR2 YNNKEL (reference sequence). CDR3 loop: CASSRTKHEQFF. The DNA of the CDR3 is TGTGCCAGCAGCAGGACCAAACATGAGCAGTTCTTC.

The chain is built from TRBV6-5 and TRBJ1-6; TRBD1 matches 7 bases. J was trimmed by 6 bases and V by 2 bases; bases with no gene match: 7. Germline-derived CDR1 and CDR2 are MNHEY and SVGAGI. The CDR3 consists of 16 residues. The CDR3 is CASSYLLTGINSPLHF. For the CDR3, the DNA is TGTGCCAGCAGTTACCTCCTGACAGGGATTAATTCACCCCTCCACTTT.

This clone appeared a few times. V usage is TRBV6-6 and J usage is TRBJ2-3, with 16 positions matching TRBD2. Per germline, CDR1 MNHNY and CDR2 SVGAGI (reference sequence). After removal of 5 bases from V and 6 bases from J, the junction contained 8 bases not matched to a gene. This CDR3 spans 17 amino acids. The CDR3 loop is CASSPGGLAGGGDTQYF. CDR3 DNA sequence: TGTGCCAGCAGTCCCGGGGGACTAGCGGGAGGGGGGGATACGCAGTATTTT.

The V and J genes are TRBV5-1 and TRBJ2-5; the match to TRBD1 covers 7 bases. Germline trimming cut 2 bases from V and 4 bases from J; bases unmatched to any gene: 17. The CDR3 has 18 amino acids. Germline V CDR1 and CDR2: SGHRS, YFSETQ. The DNA of the CDR3 is TGCGCCAGCAGCTTAGGTATCCTGAGACAGGGCCAGGGAGAGACCCAGTACTTC. Protein sequence: CASSLGILRQGQGETQYF.

The chain uses TRBV29-1 and TRBJ2-7; TRBD2 is a possible D gene (5 bases). Germline V gene lookup returns CDR1 SQVTM and CDR2 ANQGSEA. V lost 0 bases, J lost 2 bases, and 11 bases lay in between. The CDR3 is made up of 14 amino acids. The CDR3 DNA reads TGCAGCGTTGAAGATAGCGAGAGACCCTACGAGCAGTACTTC. Protein sequence: CSVEDSERPYEQYF.

The V gene is TRBV7-9, the J gene TRBJ2-7; TRBD1 aligns across 10 bases. V lost 5 bases and J lost 2; bases outside the gene matches: 9. There are 16 residues in the CDR3. The germline gives CDR1 SEHNR, CDR2 FQNEAQ (reference sequence). The CDR3 DNA follows: TGTGCCAGCAGCCCCGGGGACAGGGGAAATCCCTACGAGCAGTACTTC. Its protein product is CASSPGDRGNPYEQYF.

V usage is TRBV9 and J usage is TRBJ2-7, with D possibly matching TRBD2 (5 bases). The ends were cut back, 0 bases at V and 2 bases at J, with 9 bases in the middle. Germline assignment: CDR1 SGDLS and CDR2 YYNGEE. The CDR3 sequence is 14 residues long. The CDR3 protein is CASSVGGSAYEQYF. The CDR3 DNA sequence: TGTGCCAGCAGCGTAGGTGGGAGTGCCTACGAGCAGTACTTC.

Turning to this clone: This CDR3 is also generated by other DNA sequences in the sample. V and J are TRBV19 and TRBJ2-5; 14 nucleotides match TRBD2. The CDR3 extends over 16 amino acids. Germline values: CDR1 LNHDA, CDR2 SQIVND (reference sequence). The junction had 3 bases not matched to a gene; V was cut back by 1 base and J by 5 bases. DNA of the CDR3: TGTGCCAGTAGTATAGGCGGACTAGCGGGAGGCGAGACCCAGTACTTC. This encodes CASSIGGLAGGETQYF.

This chain uses TRBV14 with TRBJ2-7; D gene unclear. V shed 3 bases and J shed 4 bases, with 19 bases lying between them. There are 16 residues in the CDR3. Germline CDR1 is SGHDN and CDR2 is FVKESK. CDR3 in amino acids: CASSHLSGIGGYEQYF. The CDR3 DNA reads as TGTGCCAGCAGCCATCTGTCCGGAATCGGTGGGTACGAGCAGTACTTC.

The chain combines TRBV5-1 with TRBJ2-7; 15 positions agree with TRBD2. The junction had 8 bases not matched to a gene; V was cut back by 4 bases and J by 0 bases. CDR3 size: 18 residues. Germline CDR1 reads SGHRS; CDR2 reads YFSETQ. This CDR3 is CASSLGLAGGSSSYEQYF. CDR3 sequence (DNA): TGCGCCAGCAGCCTGGGACTAGCGGGAGGTTCGAGCTCCTACGAGCAGTACTTC.

The chain combines TRBV28 with TRBJ1-6, with D maybe TRBD1 (5 bases). CDR3 length: 17 amino acids. Trimming shortened V by 4 bases and J by 0 bases, and 13 bases separated the two germline ends. Germline CDR1 reads MDHEN; CDR2 reads SYDVKM. Here the CDR3 reads CASSSPGLSSYNSPLHF. CDR3 nucleotide sequence: TGTGCCAGCAGTTCCCCAGGGCTAAGCTCCTATAATTCACCCCTCCACTTT.

The chain carries TRBV19 and TRBJ1-5; 7 bases line up with TRBD1. The CDR3 totals 15 residues. Germline V gene sequence: CDR1 LNHDA, CDR2 SQIVND (reference sequence). V shed 7 bases and J 1 base; nucleotides not matched to a gene: 7. The CDR3 DNA reads as TGTGCCAGTATCAGTCAGGGGGTGAGCAATCAGCCCCAGCATTTT. This translates into CASISQGVSNQPQHF.

V is TRBV4-2 and J is TRBJ2-7; D tentatively reads TRBD1 or TRBD2 (5 bases each). The CDR3 covers 17 residues. Between the trimmed V and J ends, which lost 0 bases and 0 bases, there was a span of 15 bases. The germline V gene has CDR1 LGHNA and CDR2 YNFKEQ. The CDR3 loop is CASSQDSGQFRSYEQYF. The CDR3 DNA is TGTGCCAGCAGCCAAGATTCGGGGCAGTTTCGCTCCTACGAGCAGTACTTC.

This sequence joins TRBV7-9 and TRBJ2-3; possibly TRBD2 for D (6 bases). V lost 2 bases to trimming and J lost 5 bases, with 11 bases between them. The CDR3 has 14 residues. Germline CDR1 reads SEHNR; CDR2 reads FQNEAQ (reference sequence). In nucleotides, the CDR3 is TGTGCCAGCAGCTTATTACCTAGCGAAGATACGCAGTATTTT. Translating it yields CASSLLPSEDTQYF.